This T cell receptor beta chain was sequenced during a study of T-cell memory formation after mild COVID-19. Regarding the study as a whole: Pre-infection memory held some responding clones, suggesting pre-existing cross-reactive T cells responded.

V lost 6 bases, J lost 5 bases, and 4 bases stayed unmatched. The CDR3 has 13 residues. Germline CDR1 and CDR2: MNHEY and SVGEGT. TCRdb re-called the 5' RACE reads with MiXCR, one entry per CDR3 protein. Counted here are roughly 370,000 distinct CDR3 sequences, roughly 15% occurring once; the ten biggest clones make up 20% to 25%. This clonotype turned up a few times. What it binds is unknown. The rearrangement links TRBV6-2 or TRBV6-3 to TRBJ2-3, with TRBD2 identical over 8 bases. Sequenced material: PBMCs or a T cell subset sorted from them (not recorded which). The source is a man younger than 35 who had mild COVID-19 (a few samples of this study predate the infection). Cell type and time point are not known. The DNA of the CDR3 is TGTGCCAGCAGCGGGGGGGCTAGAGATACGCAGTATTTT. Translation: CASSGGARDTQYF.